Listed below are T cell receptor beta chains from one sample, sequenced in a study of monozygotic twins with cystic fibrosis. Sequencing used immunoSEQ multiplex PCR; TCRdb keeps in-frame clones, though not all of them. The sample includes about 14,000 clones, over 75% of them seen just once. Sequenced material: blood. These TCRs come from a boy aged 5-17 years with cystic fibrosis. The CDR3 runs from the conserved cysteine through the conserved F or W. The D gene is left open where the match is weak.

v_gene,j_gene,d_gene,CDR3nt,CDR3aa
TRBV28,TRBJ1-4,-,TGTGCCAGCAATGAGGAGCTTAACAGGGCAACTAATGAAAAACTGTTTTTT,CASNEELNRATNEKLFF
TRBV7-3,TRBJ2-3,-,TGTGCCAGCAACTCAGGGGGGCGCACCGATACGCAGTATTTT,CASNSGGRTDTQYF
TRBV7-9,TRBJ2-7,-,TGTGCCAGCAGCCAACCTTACAGCGGCCACTACGAGCAGTACTTC,CASSQPYSGHYEQYF
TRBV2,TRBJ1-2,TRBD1,TGTGCCAGCGTCCCCCAAGCACAGGGGCATGGCTACACCTTC,CASVPQAQGHGYTF
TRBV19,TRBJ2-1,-,TGTGCCAGTAGTAAACTCAGTAGCGTGGTAGGGTACAATGAGCAGTTCTTC,CASSKLSSVVGYNEQFF
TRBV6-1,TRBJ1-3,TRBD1,TGTGCCAGCAGTGCCAACAGGGGTTCTGGAAACACCATATATTTT,CASSANRGSGNTIYF
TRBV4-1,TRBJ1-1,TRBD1,TGCGCCAGCAGAACGACAGGGTCTGTGAACACTGAAGCTTTCTTT,CASRTTGSVNTEAFF
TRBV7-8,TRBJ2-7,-,TGTGCCAGCAGCTTAGTTTCCCGCTACGAGCAGTACTTC,CASSLVSRYEQYF
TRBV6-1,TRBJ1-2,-,TGTGCCAGCAGTGAAGCAGGGCAGGTCTATGGCTACACCTTC,CASSEAGQVYGYTF
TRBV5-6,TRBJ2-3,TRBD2,TGTGCCAGCAGCTCCGGGACTAGCGGCACAGATACGCAGTATTTT,CASSSGTSGTDTQYF
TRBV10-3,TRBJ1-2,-,TGTGCCATCAGTGACCTTTGGACAGATACTTATGGCTACACCTTC,CAISDLWTDTYGYTF
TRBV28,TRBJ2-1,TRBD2,TGTGCCAGCAGTTTGGGCGGGGGCTCCTACAATGAGCAGTTCTTC,CASSLGGGSYNEQFF
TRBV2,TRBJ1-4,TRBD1,TGTGCCAGCGTCGCCGGGACAGGGGGCAATGAAAAACTGTTTTTT,CASVAGTGGNEKLFF
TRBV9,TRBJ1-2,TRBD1,TGTGCCAGCAGCGTAATGACAGGGTCTAAGTCTTATGGCTACACCTTC,CASSVMTGSKSYGYTF
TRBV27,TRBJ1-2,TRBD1,TGTGCCAGCAGTTTATCGTGGACAGGGGGCAACTATGGCTACACCTTC,CASSLSWTGGNYGYTF
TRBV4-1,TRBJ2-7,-,TGCGCCAGCAGTCACGGGACTCCCGAATACGAGCAGTACTTC,CASSHGTPEYEQYF
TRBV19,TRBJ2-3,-,TGTGCCAGTAGTATCGAGAGCACAGATACGCAGTATTTT,CASSIESTDTQYF
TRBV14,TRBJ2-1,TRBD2,TGTGCCAGCAGCCAAGATGGGGAGGGAGGGCCGTTTCGGGGATACAATGAGCAGTTCTTC,CASSQDGEGGPFRGYNEQFF
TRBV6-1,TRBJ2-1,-,TGTGCCAGCAGTCCAAGGGGACCTGAGGATAGTGAGCAGTTCTTC,CASSPRGPEDSEQFF
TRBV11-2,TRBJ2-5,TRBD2,TGTGCCAGCAGCTCGCGGACTAGCAACCAAGAGACCCAGTACTTC,CASSSRTSNQETQYF
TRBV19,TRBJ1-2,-,TGTGCCAGTACCGTTGTCGAGGGTATATACTATGGCTACACCTTC,CASTVVEGIYYGYTF
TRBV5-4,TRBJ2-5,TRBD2,TGTGCCAGCAGCTTGGATAGCGGGGGGGACCAGACCCAGTACTTC,CASSLDSGGDQTQYF
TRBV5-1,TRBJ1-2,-,TGCGCCAGCAGGTTGGGATACGGGACGGAAGGAGGCTACACCTTC,CASRLGYGTEGGYTF